One and the same sample provided the 21 T cell receptor beta chains below, sequenced in a study of shared clonotypes between healthy human individuals. Assay used: immunoSEQ multiplex PCR; TCRdb lists only in-frame clones, some missing. The data hold some 2,000,000 clones, with 85% to 95% observed a single time. Sequenced: naive CD4+ T cells sorted from blood. Subset in this sample: CD45RA+ positively selected. The receptors shown here come from a man between 18 and 29 years old in good health.

V usage is TRBV5-1 and J usage is TRBJ1-6; no reliable D call. Germline CDR1 reads SGHRS; CDR2 reads YFSETQ. This CDR3 has 14 amino acids. V was cut by 4 bases and J by 12 bases, with 17 bases left in between. Here the CDR3 DNA reads TGCGCCAGCAGCCCTCTGGGTGGTGCGGAACCCCTCCACTTT. Protein: CASSPLGGAEPLHF.

Comments on this clone: Other nucleotide sequences in the sample specify the same CDR3. This chain links TRBV19 with TRBJ1-2; D gene uncertain. This CDR3 has 13 residues. Deletions cut 3 bases from V and 4 bases from J, with 9 bases between. CDR1 LNHDA and CDR2 SQIVND come from the germline V gene (reference sequence). CDR3 in DNA: TGTGCCAGTAGTATTGACGGCCCCTATGGCTACACCTTC. Protein: CASSIDGPYGYTF.

The chain has TRBV19 and TRBJ1-1; a possible D gene is TRBD1 (5 bases). Per germline, CDR1 LNHDA and CDR2 SQIVND (reference sequence). The CDR3 consists of 14 residues. With 6 bases removed from V and 5 bases from J, the gap between germline ends came to 16 bases. The CDR3 coding sequence is TGTGCCAGTAGCTTCCGGGGCTCGGGGACTGAAGCTTTCTTT. Its protein product is CASSFRGSGTEAFF.

The V and J genes are TRBV14 and TRBJ1-6; D ambiguous. Germline V CDR1 and CDR2: SGHDN, FVKESK. The ends were cut back, 6 bases at V and 2 bases at J, with 8 bases in the middle. This CDR3 has 14 residues. The CDR3 reads CASRHQAYNSPLHF. CDR3 coding DNA: TGTGCCAGCAGACACCAAGCCTATAATTCACCCCTCCACTTT.

V is TRBV5-1 and J is TRBJ2-1; 8 nucleotides agree with TRBD2. The V segment lost 4 bases and the J segment 4 bases; nucleotides outside the gene matches: 7. The germline CDR1 and CDR2 sequences are SGHRS and YFSETQ. The CDR3 loop spans 15 amino acids. The CDR3 protein is CASSASSGPYNEQFF. CDR3 DNA sequence: TGCGCCAGCAGCGCATCTAGCGGGCCATACAATGAGCAGTTCTTC.

This chain uses TRBV19 with TRBJ1-1; the match to TRBD1 covers 7 bases. The J segment lost 11 bases and the V segment lost 7 bases, leaving 10 bases of the junction unmatched. Germline V lookup: CDR1 LNHDA, CDR2 SQIVND (reference sequence). This CDR3 is built from 12 residues. This CDR3 reads CASTPRQGTAFF. CDR3 DNA: TGTGCCAGTACCCCCCGACAGGGTACGGCTTTCTTT.

CDR3 protein: CASSEFGRISDTQYF. The CDR3 DNA sequence: TGTGCCAGCAGTGAATTCGGCAGGATCTCAGATACGCAGTATTTT. The chain carries TRBV25-1 and TRBJ2-3, with D hard to call. This CDR3 region has 15 residues. V was clipped by 1 base and J by 4 bases, with 12 bases between them. From germline, CDR1 is MGHDK and CDR2 SYGVNS.

V gene TRBV11-2 combines with J gene TRBJ2-1; a weak D match, TRBD1 (5 bases). The CDR3 is 15 amino acids. Trimming removed 3 bases from V and 0 bases from J, with 9 bases in between. Germline loops: CDR1 SGHAT, CDR2 FQNNGV. This CDR3 reads CASSFGDSSYNEQFF. CDR3 DNA sequence: TGTGCCAGCAGCTTTGGAGACAGCTCCTACAATGAGCAGTTCTTC.

This chain links TRBV2 with TRBJ2-2, with D possibly TRBD1 on 5 matching bases. The CDR3 consists of 14 residues. Germline V gene sequence: CDR1 SNHLY, CDR2 FYNNEI. Trimming took 6 bases from V and 5 from J, leaving 13 bases between them. The CDR3 loop reads CASSQEQGTGELFF. The DNA for the CDR3 is TGTGCCAGCAGCCAAGAGCAGGGAACCGGGGAGCTGTTTTTT.

The rearrangement uses TRBV4-1 and TRBJ2-3; the D gene is possibly TRBD2 (6 bases). Trimming cost V 0 bases and J 4 bases, with 14 bases left between them. This CDR3 is built from 16 residues. Germline values: CDR1 MGHRA, CDR2 YSYEKL. CDR3 DNA sequence: TGCGCCAGCAGCCAAGACGGGAGTGGATCCGCAGATACGCAGTATTTT. Translated, it gives CASSQDGSGSADTQYF.

V and J are TRBV10-3 and TRBJ2-1, with 8 bases lining up with TRBD1. Germline V gene sequence: CDR1 ENHRY, CDR2 SYGVKD. V shed 8 bases, J shed 7 bases, and the junction held 7 bases outside the gene matches. The CDR3 extends over 13 amino acids. The CDR3 nucleotides read TGTGCCATCGGGACAGGAGGCAGGAATGAGCAGTTCTTC. Protein product: CAIGTGGRNEQFF.

This sequence joins TRBV27 and TRBJ2-2; TRBD2 matches 9 bases. Germline V gene sequence: CDR1 MNHEY, CDR2 SMNVEV (reference sequence). J was trimmed by 5 bases and V by 5 bases; bases with no gene match: 9. CDR3 length: 16 amino acids. For the CDR3, the DNA is TGTGCCAGCAGTGCTACGGGACTAGCTTTAACCGGGGAGCTGTTTTTT. The encoded protein is CASSATGLALTGELFF.

A note on this clone: Distinct nucleotide sequences in the sample also encode this CDR3. V is TRBV5-1 and J is TRBJ2-7; 7 bases fit TRBD1. The germline V gene encodes CDR1 SGHRS and CDR2 YFSETQ. The CDR3 length is 14 residues. Germline trimming cut 0 bases from V and 2 bases from J; bases unmatched to any gene: 2. The CDR3 coding sequence is TGCGCCAGCAGCTTGGATCAGGGGGCCTACGAGCAGTACTTC. Translating it yields CASSLDQGAYEQYF.

The CDR3 is CASSPPRTGISSREKLFF. The CDR3 DNA reads as TGTGCCAGCAGTCCCCCTAGGACAGGGATTAGCTCTCGGGAAAAACTGTTTTTT. V usage is TRBV28 and J usage is TRBJ1-4, with 8 bases matching TRBD1. V was pared by 5 bases and J by 8 bases, with 19 bases of the junction left unmatched. CDR1 and CDR2 (germline): MDHEN, SYDVKM. The CDR3 consists of 18 residues.

This clone occurred once. The chain carries TRBV29-1 and TRBJ2-7, with D unclear. The CDR3 contains 13 residues. Between the trimmed V and J ends, which lost 4 bases and 3 bases, there was a span of 13 bases. Per germline, CDR1 SQVTM and CDR2 ANQGSEA. CDR3 in amino acids: CSVVGGDFYEQYF. CDR3 nucleotides: TGCAGCGTTGTTGGCGGAGACTTCTACGAGCAGTACTTC.

This clone was seen only once. The chain has TRBV7-6 and TRBJ2-3, with D unresolved. Germline V gene sequence: CDR1 SGHVS, CDR2 FNYEAQ. The germline V and J ends were trimmed by 5 bases and 1 base, with 7 bases remaining between them. The CDR3 is 13 amino acids. The CDR3 bases are TGTGCCAGCAGCCATCCGGGCACAGATACGCAGTATTTT. Its translation: CASSHPGTDTQYF.

The gene calls are TRBV5-1 and TRBJ2-7, with 7 bases lining up with TRBD2. The CDR3 spans 14 residues. CDR1 and CDR2 from the germline V gene are SGHRS and YFSETQ. After removal of 1 base from V and 5 bases from J, the junction contained 6 bases not matched to a gene. The CDR3 coding sequence is TGCGCCAGCAGCTTGTCGACTAGCTTAAACGAGCAGTACTTC. It codes for CASSLSTSLNEQYF. The complete variable domain, with remaining parts taken from reference TRBV5-1 and TRBJ2-7, reads KAGVTQTPRYLIKTRGQQVTLSCSPISGHRSVSWYQQTPGQGLQFLFEYFSETQRNKGNFPGRFSGRQFSNSRSEMNVSTLELGDSALYLCASSLSTSLNEQYFGPGTRLTVT.

This clone was found once. This chain joins TRBV13 and TRBJ1-2; weak D call: TRBD1 (5 bases). Germline CDR1 and CDR2: PRHDT and FYEKMQ (reference sequence). This CDR3 has 14 residues. V lost 0 bases and J lost 8, with 13 bases in between. CDR3: CASSLGPVGDGYTF. The CDR3 bases are TGTGCCAGCAGCTTAGGCCCGGTGGGGGACGGCTACACCTTC.

The rearrangement uses TRBV5-4 and TRBJ2-5; D uncertain. This CDR3 has 17 amino acids. Germline CDR1 is SGHNT and CDR2 is YYREEE (reference sequence). Trimming removed 0 bases from V and 5 bases from J, with 20 bases in between. In DNA form, the CDR3 reads TGTGCCAGCAGCTTGGGAGCAGGTGGGCGGAATGGGGAGACCCAGTACTTC. Translating it yields CASSLGAGGRNGETQYF.

The chain combines TRBV5-4 with TRBJ2-7; TRBD1 matches 10 bases. The J segment lost 4 bases and the V segment lost 4 bases, leaving 8 bases of the junction unmatched. This CDR3 is built from 15 residues. Germline assignment: CDR1 SGHNT and CDR2 YYREEE (reference sequence). The CDR3 bases are TGTGCCAGCAGCCGCGAGGGACAGGGGATATACGAGCAGTACTTC. Translation gives CASSREGQGIYEQYF.

V and J are TRBV28 and TRBJ1-3; the D gene is possibly TRBD1 (5 bases). Germline CDR1 MDHEN, CDR2 SYDVKM. CDR3 size: 19 residues. Trimming took 4 bases from V and 6 from J, leaving 28 bases between them. The CDR3 DNA follows: TGTGCCAGCAGTTCCTGGGGTTCTGCCTGGGCAGGGCCCAAAAACACCATATATTTT. This sequence encodes CASSSWGSAWAGPKNTIYF.